This TCR beta chain derives from a study of cytomegalovirus exposure and HLA in healthy donors. Sequencing was performed with immunoSEQ multiplex PCR; in TCRdb, only in-frame clones are kept and a portion is missing. The profile shows about 150,000 clones, 75% to 90% of them singletons. In this sample, this clone turned up once. This receptor was identified in a man aged 18 to 29 in good health and CMV-seropositive. Sequencing input: PBMCs.

This CDR3 is CASSYGKGVAGNYGYTF. In DNA, the CDR3 is TGTGCCAGCAGCTACGGGAAGGGTGTGGCCGGAAACTATGGCTACACCTTC. The genes are TRBV5-4 and TRBJ1-2; no clear D. Germline CDR1 is SGHNT and CDR2 is YYREEE (reference sequence). This CDR3 spans 17 amino acids. Trimming cost V 3 bases and J 2 bases, with 20 bases left between them.